The T cell receptor beta chain described here comes from a study of CXCR3-negative and CXCR3-positive naive CD8 T cells. Study-level results: CXCR3-negative naive cells had less hydrophobic TRB CDR3s than did CXCR3-positive naive cells. Unlike memory cells, which differed, naive CXCR3-negative and CXCR3-positive cells had similar TRBV-TRBJ usage.

Sorts that each held 300,000 or so cells were run in triplicate for every CD8+ T cell subset. CD45RO-CCR7+CD27+CD95- cells counted as naive CD8+ T cells. It was by 5' RACE with UMI labels that the TRB cDNA libraries were prepared. TCRdb reanalyzed the 5' RACE reads and collapses them to one entry per CDR3 protein, without DNA. The ten most abundant clones cover 0.25% to 0.3% of a sample with 140,000 to 150,000 distinct CDR3 sequences. On this clonotype itself: Its antigen is not identified.

From germline, CDR1 is SQVTM and CDR2 ANQGSEA. The CDR3 length is 19 residues. Source material: naive CXCR3+ CD8+ T cells from blood. As to subset: CD45RO-CCR7+CD27+CD95- naive CD8+ T cells expressing CXCR3 (TNR3+). The chain uses TRBV29-1 and TRBJ2-1; TCRdb's assignment of TRBD2 cannot be checked, as there is no DNA. The sequence derives from a human donor in good health. Some clones in this sample may be carry-over from other donors' samples. The CDR3 region is CSVDFQQTSGRGPYNEQFF.